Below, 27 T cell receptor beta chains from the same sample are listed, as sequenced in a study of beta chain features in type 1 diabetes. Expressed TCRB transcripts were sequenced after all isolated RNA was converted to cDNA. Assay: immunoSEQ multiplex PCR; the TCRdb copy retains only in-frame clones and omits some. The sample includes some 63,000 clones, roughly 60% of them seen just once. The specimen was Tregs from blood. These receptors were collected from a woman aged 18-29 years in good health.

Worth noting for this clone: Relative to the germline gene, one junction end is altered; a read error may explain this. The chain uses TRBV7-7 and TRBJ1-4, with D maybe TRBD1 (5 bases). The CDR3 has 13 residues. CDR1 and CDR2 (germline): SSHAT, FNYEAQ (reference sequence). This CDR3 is CASSPGSGEKLFF. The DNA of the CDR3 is TGTGCTAGCAGTCCAGGGTCAGGTGAAAAACTGTTTTTT.

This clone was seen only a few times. In DNA form, the CDR3 reads TGTGCCATCAGCAAGACAGGGGGGAACACTGAAGCTTTCTTT. Its protein is CAISKTGGNTEAFF. This chain joins TRBV10-3 and TRBJ1-1; 9 positions agree with TRBD1. Germline V CDR1 and CDR2: ENHRY, SYGVKD. The CDR3 runs 14 residues. After removal of 6 bases from V and 1 base from J, the junction contained 3 bases not matched to a gene.

The CDR3 loop is CSVDGTSGGRGGTQYF. The CDR3 region has the DNA TGCAGCGTTGATGGGACTAGCGGGGGGCGCGGGGGTACGCAGTATTTT. The chain couples TRBV29-1 to TRBJ2-3, with 15 bases aligning to TRBD2. Germline CDR1 reads SQVTM; CDR2 reads ANQGSEA. The length of the CDR3 is 16 residues. V lost 3 bases and J lost 8; bases outside the gene matches: 9.

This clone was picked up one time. This chain's CDR3 is CASSVRGGDEKLFF. CDR3 nucleotide sequence: TGCGCCAGCAGTGTCAGGGGCGGAGATGAAAAACTGTTTTTT. This chain uses TRBV10-2 with TRBJ1-4, with D maybe TRBD1 (6 bases). V was shortened by 4 bases and J by 6 bases, with 12 bases between the two germline ends. Germline V gene data show CDR1 as WSHSY and CDR2 as SAAADI. The CDR3 runs to 14 residues.

The CDR3 DNA follows: TGTGCCAGCAGTGAAAACAGGAAGTACGAGCAGTACTTC. Its protein product is CASSENRKYEQYF. The chain carries TRBV6-1 and TRBJ2-7, with a weak D call TRBD1 (5 bases). The germline V and J ends were trimmed by 2 bases and 4 bases, with 9 bases remaining between them. CDR3 length: 13 amino acids. The germline V gene encodes CDR1 MNHNS and CDR2 SASEGT.

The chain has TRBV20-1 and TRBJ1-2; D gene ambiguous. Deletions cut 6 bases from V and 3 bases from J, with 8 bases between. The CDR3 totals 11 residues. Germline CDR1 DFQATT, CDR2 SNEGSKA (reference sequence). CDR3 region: CSASGDYGYTF. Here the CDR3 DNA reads TGCAGTGCCTCGGGAGACTATGGCTACACCTTC.

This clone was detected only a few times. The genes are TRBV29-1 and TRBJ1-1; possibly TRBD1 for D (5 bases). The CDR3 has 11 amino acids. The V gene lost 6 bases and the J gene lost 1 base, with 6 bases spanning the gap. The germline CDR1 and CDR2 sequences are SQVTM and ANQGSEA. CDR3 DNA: TGCAGCGTCGACAGGAACACTGAAGCTTTCTTT. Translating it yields CSVDRNTEAFF.

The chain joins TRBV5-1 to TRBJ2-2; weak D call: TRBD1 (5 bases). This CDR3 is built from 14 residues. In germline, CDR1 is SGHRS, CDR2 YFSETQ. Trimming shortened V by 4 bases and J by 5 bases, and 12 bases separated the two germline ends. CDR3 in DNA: TGCGCCAGCAGCCCACCTAGGGGTACCGGGGAGCTGTTTTTT. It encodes CASSPPRGTGELFF.

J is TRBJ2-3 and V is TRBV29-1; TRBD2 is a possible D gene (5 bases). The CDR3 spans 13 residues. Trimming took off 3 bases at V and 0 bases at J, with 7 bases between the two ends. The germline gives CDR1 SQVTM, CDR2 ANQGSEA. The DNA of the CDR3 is TGCAGCGTTGAGACGGGGAGCACAGATACGCAGTATTTT. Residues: CSVETGSTDTQYF.

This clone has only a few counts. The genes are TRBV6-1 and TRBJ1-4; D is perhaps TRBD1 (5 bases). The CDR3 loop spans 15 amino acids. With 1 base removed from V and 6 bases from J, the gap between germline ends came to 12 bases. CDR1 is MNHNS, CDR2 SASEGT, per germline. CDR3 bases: TGTGCCAGCAGTGAAGGGCCCAGGGTATATGAAAAACTGTTTTTT. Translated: CASSEGPRVYEKLFF.

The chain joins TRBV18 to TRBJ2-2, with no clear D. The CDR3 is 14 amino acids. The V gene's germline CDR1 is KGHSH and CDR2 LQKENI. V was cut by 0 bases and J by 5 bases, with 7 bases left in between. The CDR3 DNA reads TGTGCCAGCTCACCACCGACTCCAACCGGGGAGCTGTTTTTT. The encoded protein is CASSPPTPTGELFF. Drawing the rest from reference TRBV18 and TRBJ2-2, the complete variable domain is NAGVMQNPRHLVRRRGQEARLRCSPMKGHSHVYWYRQLPEEGLKFMVYLQKENIIDESGMPKERFSAEFPKEGPSILRIQQVVRGDSAAYFCASSPPTPTGELFFGEGSRLTVL.

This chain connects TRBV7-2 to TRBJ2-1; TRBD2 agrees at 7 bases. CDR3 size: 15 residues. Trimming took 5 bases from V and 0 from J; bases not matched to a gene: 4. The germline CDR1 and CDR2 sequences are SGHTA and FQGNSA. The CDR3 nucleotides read TGTGCCAGCAGCCCTAGCGGTAGCTCCTACAATGAGCAGTTCTTC. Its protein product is CASSPSGSSYNEQFF.

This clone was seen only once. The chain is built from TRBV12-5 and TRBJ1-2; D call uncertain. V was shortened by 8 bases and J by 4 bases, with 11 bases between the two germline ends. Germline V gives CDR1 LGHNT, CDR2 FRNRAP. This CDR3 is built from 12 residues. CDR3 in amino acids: CASSGEGYGYTF. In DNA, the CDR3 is TGTGCTAGTTCGGGAGAGGGCTATGGCTACACCTTC.

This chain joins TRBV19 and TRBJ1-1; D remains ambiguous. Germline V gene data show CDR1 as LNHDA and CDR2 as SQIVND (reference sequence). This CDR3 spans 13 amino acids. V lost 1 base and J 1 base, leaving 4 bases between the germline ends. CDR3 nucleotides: TGTGCCAGTAGTATAGGGGCGAACACTGAAGCTTTCTTT. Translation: CASSIGANTEAFF.

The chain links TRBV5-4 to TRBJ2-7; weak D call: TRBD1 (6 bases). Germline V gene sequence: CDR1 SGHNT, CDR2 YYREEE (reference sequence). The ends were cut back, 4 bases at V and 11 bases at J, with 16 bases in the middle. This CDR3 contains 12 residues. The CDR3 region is CASSTQQGSEYF. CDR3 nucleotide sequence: TGTGCCAGCAGCACCCAACAGGGTTCAGAGTACTTC.

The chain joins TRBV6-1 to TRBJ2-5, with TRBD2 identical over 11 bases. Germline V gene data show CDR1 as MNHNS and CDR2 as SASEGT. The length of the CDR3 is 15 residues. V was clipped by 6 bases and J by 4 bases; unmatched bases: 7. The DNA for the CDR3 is TGTGCCAGCAGCCGGGGAACTAGCGGGAGAGAGACCCAGTACTTC. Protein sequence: CASSRGTSGRETQYF.

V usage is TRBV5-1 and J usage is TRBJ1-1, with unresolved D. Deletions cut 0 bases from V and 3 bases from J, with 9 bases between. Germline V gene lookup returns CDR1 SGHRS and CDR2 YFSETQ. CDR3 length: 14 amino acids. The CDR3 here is CASSLVPGDTEAFF. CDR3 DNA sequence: TGCGCCAGCAGCTTGGTACCAGGTGACACTGAAGCTTTCTTT.

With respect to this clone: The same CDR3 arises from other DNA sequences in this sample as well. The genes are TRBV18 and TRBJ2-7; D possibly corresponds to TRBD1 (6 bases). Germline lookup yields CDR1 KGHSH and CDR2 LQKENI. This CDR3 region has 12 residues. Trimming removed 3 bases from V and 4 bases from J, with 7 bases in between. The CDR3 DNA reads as TGTGCCAGCTCACCCACAGGGTACGAGCAGTACTTC. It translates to CASSPTGYEQYF. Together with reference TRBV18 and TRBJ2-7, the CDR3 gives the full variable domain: NAGVMQNPRHLVRRRGQEARLRCSPMKGHSHVYWYRQLPEEGLKFMVYLQKENIIDESGMPKERFSAEFPKEGPSILRIQQVVRGDSAAYFCASSPTGYEQYFGPGTRLTVT.

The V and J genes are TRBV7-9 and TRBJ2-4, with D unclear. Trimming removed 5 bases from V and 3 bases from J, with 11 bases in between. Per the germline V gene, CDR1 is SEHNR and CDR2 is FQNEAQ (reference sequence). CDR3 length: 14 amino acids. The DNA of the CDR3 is TGTGCCAGCAGCACATTCGGAGACAAAAACATTCAGTACTTC. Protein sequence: CASSTFGDKNIQYF.

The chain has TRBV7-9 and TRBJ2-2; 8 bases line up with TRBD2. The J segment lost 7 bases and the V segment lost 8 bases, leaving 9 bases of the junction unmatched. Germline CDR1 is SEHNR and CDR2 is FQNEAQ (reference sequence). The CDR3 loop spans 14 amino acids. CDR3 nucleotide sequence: TGTGCCAGCGAATTAAGCGGGAGTATCGGGGAGCTGTTTTTT. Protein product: CASELSGSIGELFF.

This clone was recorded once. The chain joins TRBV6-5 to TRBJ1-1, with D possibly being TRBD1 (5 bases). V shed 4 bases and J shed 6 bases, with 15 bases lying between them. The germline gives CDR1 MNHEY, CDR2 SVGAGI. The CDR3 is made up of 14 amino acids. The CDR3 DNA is TGTGCCAGCAGTTTTTTACGACCCAGGGCTGAAGCTTTCTTT. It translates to CASSFLRPRAEAFF.

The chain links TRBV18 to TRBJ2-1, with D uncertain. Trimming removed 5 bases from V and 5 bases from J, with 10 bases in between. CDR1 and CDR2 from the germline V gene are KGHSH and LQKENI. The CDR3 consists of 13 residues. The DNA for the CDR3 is TGTGCCAGCTCAGGCCCGCTGAACAATGAGCAGTTCTTC. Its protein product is CASSGPLNNEQFF.

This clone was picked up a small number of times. The CDR3 DNA is TGTGCCAGCAGCACGCGGGCGGGAGGGACGCAGTATTTT. Residues: CASSTRAGGTQYF. The rearrangement links TRBV7-9 to TRBJ2-3, with 9 nucleotides matching TRBD2. From germline, CDR1 is SEHNR and CDR2 FQNEAQ (reference sequence). The CDR3 is made up of 13 amino acids. The J segment lost 9 bases and the V segment lost 5 bases, leaving 6 bases of the junction unmatched. The full variable domain, its missing parts supplied by reference TRBV7-9 and TRBJ2-3, is DTGVSQNPRHKITKRGQNVTFRCDPISEHNRLYWYRQTLGQGPEFLTYFQNEAQLEKSRLLSDRFSAERPKGSFSTLEIQRTEQGDSAMYLCASSTRAGGTQYFGPGTRLTVL.

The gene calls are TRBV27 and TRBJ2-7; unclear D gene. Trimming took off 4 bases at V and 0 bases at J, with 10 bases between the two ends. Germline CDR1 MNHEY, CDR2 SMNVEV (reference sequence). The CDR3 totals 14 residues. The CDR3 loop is CASSWQARSYEQYF. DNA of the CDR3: TGTGCCAGCAGTTGGCAGGCCCGCTCCTACGAGCAGTACTTC.

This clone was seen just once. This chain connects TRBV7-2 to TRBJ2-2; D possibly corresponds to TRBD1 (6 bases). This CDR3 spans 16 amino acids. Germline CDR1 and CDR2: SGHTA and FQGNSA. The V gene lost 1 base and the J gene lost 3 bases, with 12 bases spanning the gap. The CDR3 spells CASSLVGTRDTGELFF. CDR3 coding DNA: TGTGCCAGCAGCTTAGTCGGGACAAGGGACACCGGGGAGCTGTTTTTT.

CDR3 sequence: CASSSGRLAGYEQFF. CDR3 nucleotides: TGTGCCAGTAGCTCTGGGAGACTAGCGGGGTATGAGCAGTTCTTC. V usage is TRBV19 and J usage is TRBJ2-1; 11 bases agree with TRBD2. This CDR3 contains 15 residues. CDR1 LNHDA and CDR2 SQIVND come from the germline V gene (reference sequence). The V and J ends lost 6 bases and 8 bases, in that order; junction bases with no gene match: 9.

DNA for the CDR3: TGTGCCAGCAGCCGCGATCGCACGGGTTACGAGCAGTACTTC. Protein sequence: CASSRDRTGYEQYF. The chain couples TRBV4-2 to TRBJ2-5; D gene ambiguous. The end of the DNA is better explained by TRBJ2-7, so the J call may be wrong. CDR3 size: 14 residues. The germline gives CDR1 LGHNA, CDR2 YNFKEQ.